This T cell receptor (beta chain) was sequenced in a study of blood T cell repertoires in COVID-19. Assay: immunoSEQ multiplex PCR; the TCRdb copy retains only in-frame clones and omits some. The sample includes under 95,000 clones, 87% of them seen just once. CDR3 length: 14 residues. Germline CDR1 reads MNHEY; CDR2 reads SVGAGI. V lost 2 bases and J 3 bases, leaving 10 bases between the germline ends. The chain uses TRBV6-5 and TRBJ1-2, with D perhaps matching TRBD1 (6 bases). The source is a human donor with acute or convalescent COVID-19. The donor label of this sample is uncertain. Input material: peripheral blood. The CDR3 reads CASSYTRTDYGYTF. CDR3 in DNA: TGTGCCAGCAGTTACACCCGGACAGACTATGGCTACACCTTC.